This T cell receptor beta chain is from a study of molecular identifiers for immune sequencing clone quantification. Looking at the study overall: Replicate RNA came from roughly 18,000 or 92,000 naive CD8 cells and was split five ways, and four parts were sequenced.

This CDR3 is 14 amino acids long. Between the trimmed V and J ends, which lost 2 bases and 3 bases, there was a span of 10 bases. Germline loops: CDR1 MDHEN, CDR2 SYDVKM. TCRdb re-analysed the PCR reads in MiXCR, keeping a single row per CDR3 protein. The table includes approximately 36,000 distinct CDR3 sequences, approximately 17% detected once. In its sample, this clonotype was seen many times. The clonotype comes from a human donor in good health. Some libraries in this study had Jurkat cell RNA spiked in. The chain carries TRBV28 and TRBJ2-5; D is ambiguous. The sequenced sample was naive CD8+ T cells from blood, with Jurkat cell RNA spiked in. The subset was: FACS-sorted CD8+CD4-CCR7+CD45RA+ naive T cells. CDR3 bases: TGTGCCAGCAGTTTAGAGCCCGGTGAAGAGACCCAGTACTTC. Translating gives CASSLEPGEETQYF.